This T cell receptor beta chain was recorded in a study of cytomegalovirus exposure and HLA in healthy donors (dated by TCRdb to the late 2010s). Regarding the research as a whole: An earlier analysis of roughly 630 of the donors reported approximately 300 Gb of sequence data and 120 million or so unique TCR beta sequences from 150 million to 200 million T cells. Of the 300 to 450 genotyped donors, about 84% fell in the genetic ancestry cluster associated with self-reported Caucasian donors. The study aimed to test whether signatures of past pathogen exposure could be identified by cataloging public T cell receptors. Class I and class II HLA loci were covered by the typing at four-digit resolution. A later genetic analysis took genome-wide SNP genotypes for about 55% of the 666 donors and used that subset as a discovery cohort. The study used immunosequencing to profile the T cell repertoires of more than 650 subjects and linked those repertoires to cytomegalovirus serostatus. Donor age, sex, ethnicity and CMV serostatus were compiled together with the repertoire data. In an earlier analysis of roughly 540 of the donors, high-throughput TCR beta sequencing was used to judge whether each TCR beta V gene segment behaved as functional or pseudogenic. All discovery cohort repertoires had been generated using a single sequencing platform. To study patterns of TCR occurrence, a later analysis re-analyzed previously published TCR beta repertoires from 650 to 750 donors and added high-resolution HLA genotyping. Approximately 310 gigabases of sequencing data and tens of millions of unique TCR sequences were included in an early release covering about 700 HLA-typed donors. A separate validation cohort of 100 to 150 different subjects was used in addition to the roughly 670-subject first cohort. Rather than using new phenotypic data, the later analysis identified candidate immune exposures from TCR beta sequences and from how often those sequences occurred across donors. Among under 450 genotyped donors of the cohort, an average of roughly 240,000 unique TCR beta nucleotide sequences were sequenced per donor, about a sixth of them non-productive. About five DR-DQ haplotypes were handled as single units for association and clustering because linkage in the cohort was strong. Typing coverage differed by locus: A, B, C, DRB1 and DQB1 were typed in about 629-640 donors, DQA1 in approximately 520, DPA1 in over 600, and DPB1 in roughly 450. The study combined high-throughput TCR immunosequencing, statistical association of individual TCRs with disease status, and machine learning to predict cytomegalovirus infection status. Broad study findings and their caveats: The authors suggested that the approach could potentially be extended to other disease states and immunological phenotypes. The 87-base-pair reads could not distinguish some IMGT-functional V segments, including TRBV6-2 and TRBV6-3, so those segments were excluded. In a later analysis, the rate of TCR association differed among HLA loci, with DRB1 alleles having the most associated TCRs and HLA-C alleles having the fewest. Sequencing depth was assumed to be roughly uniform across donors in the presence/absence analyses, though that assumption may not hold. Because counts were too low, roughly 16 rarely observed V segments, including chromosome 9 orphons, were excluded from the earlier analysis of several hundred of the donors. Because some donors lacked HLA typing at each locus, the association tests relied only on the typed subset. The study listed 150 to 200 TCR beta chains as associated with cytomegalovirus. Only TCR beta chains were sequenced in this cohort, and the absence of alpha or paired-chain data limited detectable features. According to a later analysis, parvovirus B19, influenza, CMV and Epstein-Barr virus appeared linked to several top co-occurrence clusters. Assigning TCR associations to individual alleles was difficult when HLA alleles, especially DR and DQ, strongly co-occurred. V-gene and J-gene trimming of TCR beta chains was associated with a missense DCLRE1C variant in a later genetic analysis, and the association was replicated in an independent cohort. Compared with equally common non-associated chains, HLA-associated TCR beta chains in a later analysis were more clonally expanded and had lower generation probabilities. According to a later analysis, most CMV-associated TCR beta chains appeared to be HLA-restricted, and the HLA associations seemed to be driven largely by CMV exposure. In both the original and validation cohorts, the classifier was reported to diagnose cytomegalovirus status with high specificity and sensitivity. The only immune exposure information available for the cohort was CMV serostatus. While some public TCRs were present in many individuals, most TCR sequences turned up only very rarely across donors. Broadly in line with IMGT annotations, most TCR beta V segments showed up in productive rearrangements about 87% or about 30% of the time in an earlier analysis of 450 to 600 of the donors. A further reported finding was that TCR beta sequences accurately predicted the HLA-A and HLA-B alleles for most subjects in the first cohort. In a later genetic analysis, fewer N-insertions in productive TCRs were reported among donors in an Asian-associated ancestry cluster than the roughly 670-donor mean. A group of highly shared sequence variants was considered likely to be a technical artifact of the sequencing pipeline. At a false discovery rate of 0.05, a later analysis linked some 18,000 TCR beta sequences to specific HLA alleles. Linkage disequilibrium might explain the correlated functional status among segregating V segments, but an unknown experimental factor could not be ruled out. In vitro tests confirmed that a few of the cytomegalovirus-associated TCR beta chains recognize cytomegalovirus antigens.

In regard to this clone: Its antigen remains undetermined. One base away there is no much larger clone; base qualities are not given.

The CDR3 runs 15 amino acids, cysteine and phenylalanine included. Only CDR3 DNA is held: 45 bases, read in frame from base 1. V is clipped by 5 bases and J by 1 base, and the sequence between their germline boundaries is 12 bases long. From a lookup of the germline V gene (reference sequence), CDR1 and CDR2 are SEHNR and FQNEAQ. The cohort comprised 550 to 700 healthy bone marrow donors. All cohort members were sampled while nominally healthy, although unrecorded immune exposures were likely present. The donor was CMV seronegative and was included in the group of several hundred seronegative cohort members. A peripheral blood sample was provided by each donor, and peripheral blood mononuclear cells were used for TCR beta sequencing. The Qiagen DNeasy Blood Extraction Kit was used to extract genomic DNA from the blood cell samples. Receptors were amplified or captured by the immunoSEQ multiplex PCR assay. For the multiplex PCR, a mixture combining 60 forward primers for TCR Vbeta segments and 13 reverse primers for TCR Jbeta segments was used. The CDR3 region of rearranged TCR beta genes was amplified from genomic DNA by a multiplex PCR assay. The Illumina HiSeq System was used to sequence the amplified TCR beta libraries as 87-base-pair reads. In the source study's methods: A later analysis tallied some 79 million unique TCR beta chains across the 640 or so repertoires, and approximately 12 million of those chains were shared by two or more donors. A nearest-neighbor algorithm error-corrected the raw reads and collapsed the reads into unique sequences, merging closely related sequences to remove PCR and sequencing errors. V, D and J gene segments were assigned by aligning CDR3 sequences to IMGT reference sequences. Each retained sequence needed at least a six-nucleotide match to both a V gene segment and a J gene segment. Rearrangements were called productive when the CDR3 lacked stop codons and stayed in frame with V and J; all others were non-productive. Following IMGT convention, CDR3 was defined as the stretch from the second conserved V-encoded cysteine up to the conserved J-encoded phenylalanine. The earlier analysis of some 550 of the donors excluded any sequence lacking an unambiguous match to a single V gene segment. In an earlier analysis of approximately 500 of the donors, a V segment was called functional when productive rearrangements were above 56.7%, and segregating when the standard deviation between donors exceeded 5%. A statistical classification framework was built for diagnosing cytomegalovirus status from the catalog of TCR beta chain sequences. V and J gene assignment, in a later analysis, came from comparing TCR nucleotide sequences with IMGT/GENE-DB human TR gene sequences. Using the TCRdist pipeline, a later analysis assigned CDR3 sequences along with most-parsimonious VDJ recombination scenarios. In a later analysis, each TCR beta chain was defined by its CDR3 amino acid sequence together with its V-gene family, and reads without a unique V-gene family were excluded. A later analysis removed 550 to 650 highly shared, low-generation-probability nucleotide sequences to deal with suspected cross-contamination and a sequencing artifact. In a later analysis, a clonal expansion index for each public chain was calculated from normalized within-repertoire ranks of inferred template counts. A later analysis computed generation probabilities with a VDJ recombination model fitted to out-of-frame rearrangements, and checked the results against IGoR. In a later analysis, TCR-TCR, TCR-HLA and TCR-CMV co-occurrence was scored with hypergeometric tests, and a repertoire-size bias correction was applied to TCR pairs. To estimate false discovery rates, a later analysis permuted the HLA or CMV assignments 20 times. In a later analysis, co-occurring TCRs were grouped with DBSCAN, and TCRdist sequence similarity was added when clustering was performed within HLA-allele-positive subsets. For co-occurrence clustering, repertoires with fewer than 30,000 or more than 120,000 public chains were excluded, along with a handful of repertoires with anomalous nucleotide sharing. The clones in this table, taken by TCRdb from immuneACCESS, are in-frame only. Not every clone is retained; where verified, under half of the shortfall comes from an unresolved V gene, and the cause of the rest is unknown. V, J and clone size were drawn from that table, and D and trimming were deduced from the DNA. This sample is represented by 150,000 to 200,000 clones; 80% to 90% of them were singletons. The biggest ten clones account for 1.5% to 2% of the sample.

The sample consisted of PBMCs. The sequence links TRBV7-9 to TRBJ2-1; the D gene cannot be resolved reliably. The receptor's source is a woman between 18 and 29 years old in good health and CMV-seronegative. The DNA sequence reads TGTGCCAGCAGCCCTAGAGGTTCGTCCTACAATGAGCAGTTCTTC. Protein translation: CASSPRGSSYNEQFF.